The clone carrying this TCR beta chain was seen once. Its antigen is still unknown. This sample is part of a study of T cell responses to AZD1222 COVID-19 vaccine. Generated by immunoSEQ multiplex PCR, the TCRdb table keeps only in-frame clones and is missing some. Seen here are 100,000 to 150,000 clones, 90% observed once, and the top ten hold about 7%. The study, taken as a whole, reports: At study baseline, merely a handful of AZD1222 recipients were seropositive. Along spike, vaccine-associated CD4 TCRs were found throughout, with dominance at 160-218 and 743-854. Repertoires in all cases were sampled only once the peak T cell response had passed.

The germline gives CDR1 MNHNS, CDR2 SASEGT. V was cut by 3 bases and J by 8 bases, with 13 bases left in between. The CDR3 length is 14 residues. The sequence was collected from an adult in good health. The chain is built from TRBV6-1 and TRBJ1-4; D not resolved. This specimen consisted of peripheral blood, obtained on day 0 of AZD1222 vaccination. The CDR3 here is CASSDGPGGEKLFF. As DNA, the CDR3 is TGTGCCAGCAGTGACGGTCCGGGCGGAGAAAAACTGTTTTTT.